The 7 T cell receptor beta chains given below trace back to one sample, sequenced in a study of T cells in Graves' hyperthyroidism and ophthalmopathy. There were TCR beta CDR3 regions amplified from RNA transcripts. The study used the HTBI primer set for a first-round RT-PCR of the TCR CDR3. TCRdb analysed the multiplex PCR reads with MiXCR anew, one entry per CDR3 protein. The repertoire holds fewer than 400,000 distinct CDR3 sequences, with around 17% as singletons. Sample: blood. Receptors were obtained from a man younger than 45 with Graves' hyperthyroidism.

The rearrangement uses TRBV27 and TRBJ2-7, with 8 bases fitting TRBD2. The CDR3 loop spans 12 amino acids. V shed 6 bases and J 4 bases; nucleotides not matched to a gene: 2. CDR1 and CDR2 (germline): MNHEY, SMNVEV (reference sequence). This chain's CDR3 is CASSGRGYEQYF. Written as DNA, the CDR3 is TGTGCCAGCAGCGGGAGGGGATACGAGCAGTACTTC.

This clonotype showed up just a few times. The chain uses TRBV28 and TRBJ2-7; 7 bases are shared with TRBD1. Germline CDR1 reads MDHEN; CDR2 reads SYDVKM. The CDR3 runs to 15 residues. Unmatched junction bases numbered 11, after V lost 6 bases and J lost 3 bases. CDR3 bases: TGTGCCAGCAGCCGCGGCAGACAGGGTTTCTACGAGCAGTACTTC. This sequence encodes CASSRGRQGFYEQYF.

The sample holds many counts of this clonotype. The CDR3 nucleotides read TGTGCCTGGAGATGGAGGCCCAGGGGCACTGAAGCTTTCTTT. It codes for CAWRWRPRGTEAFF. V usage is TRBV30 and J usage is TRBJ1-1; D is perhaps TRBD1 (6 bases). The V gene lost 3 bases and the J gene lost 4 bases, with 15 bases spanning the gap. This CDR3 region has 14 residues. CDR1 and CDR2 (germline): GTSNPN, SVGIG (reference sequence).

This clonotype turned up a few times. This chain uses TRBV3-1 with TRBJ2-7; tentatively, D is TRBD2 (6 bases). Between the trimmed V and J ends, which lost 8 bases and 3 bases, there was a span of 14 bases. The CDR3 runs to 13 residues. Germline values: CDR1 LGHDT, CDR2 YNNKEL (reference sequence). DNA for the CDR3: TGTGCCAGCGTCACGGGACTTTACTACGAGCAGTACTTC. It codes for CASVTGLYYEQYF.

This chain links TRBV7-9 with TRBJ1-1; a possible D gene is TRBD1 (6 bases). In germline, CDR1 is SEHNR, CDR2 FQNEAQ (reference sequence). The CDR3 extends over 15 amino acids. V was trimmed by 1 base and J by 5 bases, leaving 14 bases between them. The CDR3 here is CASSLEVGGGTEAFF. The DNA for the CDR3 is TGTGCCAGCAGCTTAGAAGTCGGGGGCGGAACTGAAGCTTTCTTT.

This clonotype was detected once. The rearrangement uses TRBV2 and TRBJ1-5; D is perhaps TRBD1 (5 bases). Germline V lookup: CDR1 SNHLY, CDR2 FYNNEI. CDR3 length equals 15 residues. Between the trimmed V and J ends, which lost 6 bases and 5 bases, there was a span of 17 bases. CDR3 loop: CASRGEVRVDQPQHF. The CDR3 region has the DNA TGTGCCAGCAGGGGGGAGGTGCGGGTAGATCAGCCCCAGCATTTT.

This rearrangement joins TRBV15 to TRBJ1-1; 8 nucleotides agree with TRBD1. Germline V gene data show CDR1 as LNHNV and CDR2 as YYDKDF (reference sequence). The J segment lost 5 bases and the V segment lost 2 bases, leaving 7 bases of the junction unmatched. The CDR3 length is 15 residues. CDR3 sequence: CATSRHRQGRTEAFF. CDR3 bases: TGTGCCACCAGCAGACACCGACAGGGGAGGACTGAAGCTTTCTTT.